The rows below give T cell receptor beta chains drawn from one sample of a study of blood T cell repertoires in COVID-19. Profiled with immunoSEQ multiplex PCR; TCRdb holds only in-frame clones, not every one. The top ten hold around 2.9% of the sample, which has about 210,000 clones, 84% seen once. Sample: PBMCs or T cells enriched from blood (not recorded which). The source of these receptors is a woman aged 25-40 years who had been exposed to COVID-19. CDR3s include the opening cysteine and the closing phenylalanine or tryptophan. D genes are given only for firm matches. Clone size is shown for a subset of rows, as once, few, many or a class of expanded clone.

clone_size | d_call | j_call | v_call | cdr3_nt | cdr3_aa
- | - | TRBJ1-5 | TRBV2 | TGTGCCAGCAGCTCCGACAGCCTCAATCAGCCCCAGCATTTT | CASSSDSLNQPQHF
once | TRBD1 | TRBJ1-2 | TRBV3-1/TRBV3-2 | TGTGCCAGCAGCCACACCGGGACAGGGAGGTATGGCTACACCTTC | CASSHTGTGRYGYTF
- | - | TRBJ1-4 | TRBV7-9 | TGTGCCAGCAGCCTCTCAGAAGAAAAACTGTTTTTT | CASSLSEEKLFF
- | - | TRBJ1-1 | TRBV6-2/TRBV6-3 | TGTGCCAGCAGTTACACCGGACTGCAGACTGAAGCTTTCTTT | CASSYTGLQTEAFF
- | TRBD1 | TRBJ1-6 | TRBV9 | TGTGCCAGCAGCGCTACCGGACAGGACTATTCACCCCTCCACTTT | CASSATGQDYSPLHF
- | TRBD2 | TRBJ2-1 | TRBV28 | TGTGCCAGCAGCCCGGGGGGTACTAGCTCCTACAATGAGCAGTTCTTC | CASSPGGTSSYNEQFF
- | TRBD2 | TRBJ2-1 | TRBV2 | TGTGCCAGCAGCCATCAGGGAGGGGCCGGGGCCTCGGGGGAGCAGTTCTTC | CASSHQGGAGASGEQFF
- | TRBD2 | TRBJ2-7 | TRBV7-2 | TGTGCCAGCAGCTCCGGACTAGCGGGGGGGCTCTACGAGCAGTACTTC | CASSSGLAGGLYEQYF
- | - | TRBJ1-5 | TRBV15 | TGTGCCACCAGCGCAAGAGCGAGGGCAGGAGATCAGCCCCAGCATTTT | CATSARARAGDQPQHF
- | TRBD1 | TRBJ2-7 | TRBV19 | TGTGCCAGTAGTATAGGGGACAGCAGCTCCTACGAGCAGTACTTC | CASSIGDSSSYEQYF
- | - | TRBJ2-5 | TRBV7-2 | TGTGCCAGCAACGCAAGGGGCACAGAGACCCAGTACTTC | CASNARGTETQYF
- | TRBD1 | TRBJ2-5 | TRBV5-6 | TGTGCCAGCAGCTCCCTGGGGACAGGGAAGAAGGAGACCCAGTACTTC | CASSSLGTGKKETQYF
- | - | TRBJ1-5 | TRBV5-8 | TGTGCCAGCAGCTTGGGGGCAAGTCGCAATCAGCCCCAGCATTTT | CASSLGASRNQPQHF
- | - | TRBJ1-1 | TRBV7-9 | TGTGCCAGCAGCCGAATGTCGGGACACTCATGGGCTGAAGCTTTCTTT | CASSRMSGHSWAEAFF
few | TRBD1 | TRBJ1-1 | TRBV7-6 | TGTGCCAGCAGCTTAGATGGGACAGGGGGCTCCGACACTGAAGCTTTCTTT | CASSLDGTGGSDTEAFF
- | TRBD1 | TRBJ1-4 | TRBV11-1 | TGTGCCAGCAGCCCACAGGGGGCAATTGATGATGAAAAACTGTTTTTT | CASSPQGAIDDEKLFF
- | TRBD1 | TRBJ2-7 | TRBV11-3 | TGTGCCAGCAGCCTAGACGGCAGGGGGCTCCCCTACGAGCAGTACTTC | CASSLDGRGLPYEQYF
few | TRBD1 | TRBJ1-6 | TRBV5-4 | TGTGCCAGCAGCCCAGGGGGTTCAGAGGATTCACCCCTCCACTTT | CASSPGGSEDSPLHF
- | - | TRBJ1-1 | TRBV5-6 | TGTGCCAGCAGCTTCAGGTCAGGTAACACTGAAGCTTTCTTT | CASSFRSGNTEAFF
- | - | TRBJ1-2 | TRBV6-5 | TGTGCCAGCAGCCTAGACCCAGTTCCTAGCTATGGCTACACCTTC | CASSLDPVPSYGYTF
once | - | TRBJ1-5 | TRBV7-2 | TGTGCCAGCAGCTTATCGGACAGTCATCAGCCCCAGCATTTT | CASSLSDSHQPQHF
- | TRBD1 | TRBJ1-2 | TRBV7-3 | TGTGCCAGCAGCCCCCAAGGGACAGGGAACTATGGCTACACCTTC | CASSPQGTGNYGYTF
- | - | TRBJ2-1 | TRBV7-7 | TGTGCTAGCAGCTTAAGAAGAGGGAATGAGCAGTTCTTC | CASSLRRGNEQFF
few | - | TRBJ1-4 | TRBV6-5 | TGTGCCAGCAGTTGGACGGTGGGGGGTGAAAAACTGTTTTTT | CASSWTVGGEKLFF
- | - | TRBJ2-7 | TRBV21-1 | TGTGCCAGCAGCTTACATTTTGGGGACCAGGGGGCGACCGATTACGAGCAGTACTTC | CASSLHFGDQGATDYEQYF